The sequence of this T cell receptor beta chain was determined in a study of OX40 agonist ivuxolimab in advanced cancers. As for the study in general: An agonistic anti-OX40 (CD134) antibody, ivuxolimab, was used to treat the patients. Age averaged roughly 60 years (range about 20 to 80), and more than 80% were male. One hepatocellular carcinoma and a couple of cutaneous melanoma patients partially responded.

This table comes from immunoSEQ multiplex PCR, and its TCRdb copy is limited to in-frame clones, with some not included. The table has more than 60,000 clones, under 95% seen once; the top ten hold over 0.3%. This CDR3 has 16 amino acids. V shed 5 bases and J shed 5 bases, with 20 bases lying between them. Per germline, CDR1 MDHEN and CDR2 SYDVKM. The origin of this receptor is an adult with an advanced solid tumor such as melanoma, head and neck, liver or kidney cancer. The genes are TRBV28 and TRBJ2-3, with D maybe TRBD2 (6 bases). The sample here was CD4+ or CD8+ T cells sorted from blood, taken in a trial of the OX40 agonist ivuxolimab. The CDR3 DNA follows: TGTGCCAGCAGTATTTCCGGGACTCCAAGTGGAGATACGCAGTATTTT. Translation gives CASSISGTPSGDTQYF.